The T cell receptor beta chain under discussion was sequenced for a study of post-analysis software for immune sequencing data. Study-level points and caveats: Controls' normalized Chao1 diversity significantly exceeded that of multiple sclerosis patients. There were five or six TRBV segments more frequent in patients than controls, and TRBV5-6, TRBV5-1 and TRBV20-1 were among them.

The CDR3 runs to 11 residues. Germline values: CDR1 KGHDR, CDR2 SFDVKD. The V end was cut by 5 bases, the J end by 7 bases, with 5 bases between. Comment on this clonotype: The antigen is not known.

TCR beta cDNA libraries included unique molecular identifiers. TCRdb reprocessed the PCR reads via MiXCR and lists one record per CDR3 protein. The table shows about 770,000 distinct CDR3 sequences, with just over 45% occurring only once. The chain employs TRBV24-1 and TRBJ2-1; D gene uncertain. The receptor was isolated from a girl between 10 and 17 years old with multiple sclerosis. Sample: blood. The CDR3 DNA follows: TGTGCCACCAGTGGGTTTAATGAGCAGTTCTTC. It yields the protein CATSGFNEQFF.